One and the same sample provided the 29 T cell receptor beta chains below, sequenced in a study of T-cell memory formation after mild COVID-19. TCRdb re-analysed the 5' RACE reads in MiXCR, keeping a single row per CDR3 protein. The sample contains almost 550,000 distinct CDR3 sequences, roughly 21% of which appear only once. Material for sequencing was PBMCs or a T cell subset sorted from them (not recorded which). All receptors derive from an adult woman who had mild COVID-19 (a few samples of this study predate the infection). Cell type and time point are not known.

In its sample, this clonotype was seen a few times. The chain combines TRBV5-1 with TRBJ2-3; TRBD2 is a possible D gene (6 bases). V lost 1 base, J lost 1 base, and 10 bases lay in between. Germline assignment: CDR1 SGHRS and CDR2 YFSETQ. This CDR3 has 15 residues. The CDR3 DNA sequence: TGCGCCAGCAGCTTGATGCCTAGCGGCACAGATACGCAGTATTTT. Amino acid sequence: CASSLMPSGTDTQYF.

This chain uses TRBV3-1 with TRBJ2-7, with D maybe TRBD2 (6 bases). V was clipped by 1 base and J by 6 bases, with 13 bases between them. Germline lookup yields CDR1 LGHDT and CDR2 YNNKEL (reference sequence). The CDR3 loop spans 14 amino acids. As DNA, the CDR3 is TGTGCCAGCAGCCAAGTCGGCGGGGCGGGCGAGCAGTACTTC. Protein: CASSQVGGAGEQYF.

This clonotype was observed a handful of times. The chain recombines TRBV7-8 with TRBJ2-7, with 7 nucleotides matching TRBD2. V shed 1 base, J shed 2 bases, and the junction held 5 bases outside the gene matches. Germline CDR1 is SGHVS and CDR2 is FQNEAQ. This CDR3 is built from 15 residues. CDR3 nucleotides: TGTGCCAGCAGCTTAGGACTAGCCAGGGCCTACGAGCAGTACTTC. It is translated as CASSLGLARAYEQYF.

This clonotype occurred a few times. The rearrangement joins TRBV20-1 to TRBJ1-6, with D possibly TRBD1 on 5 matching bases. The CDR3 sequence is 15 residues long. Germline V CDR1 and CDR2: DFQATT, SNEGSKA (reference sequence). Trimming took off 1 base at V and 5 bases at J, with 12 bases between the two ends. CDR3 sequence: CSARVVGPDNSPLHF. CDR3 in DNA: TGCAGTGCTAGAGTTGTGGGACCCGATAATTCACCCCTCCACTTT.

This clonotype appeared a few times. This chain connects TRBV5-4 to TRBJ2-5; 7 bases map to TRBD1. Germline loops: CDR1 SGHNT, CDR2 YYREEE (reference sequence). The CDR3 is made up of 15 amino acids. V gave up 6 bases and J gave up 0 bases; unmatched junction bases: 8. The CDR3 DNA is TGTGCCAGCAACCAAGGGGGCCGCTACCAAGAGACCCAGTACTTC. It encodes CASNQGGRYQETQYF.

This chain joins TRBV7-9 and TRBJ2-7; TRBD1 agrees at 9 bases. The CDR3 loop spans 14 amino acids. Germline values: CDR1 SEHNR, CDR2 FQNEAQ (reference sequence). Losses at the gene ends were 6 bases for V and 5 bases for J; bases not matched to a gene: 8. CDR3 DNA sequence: TGTGCCAGCAGAGGGTGGACAGGGGTCGACGAGCAGTACTTC. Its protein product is CASRGWTGVDEQYF.

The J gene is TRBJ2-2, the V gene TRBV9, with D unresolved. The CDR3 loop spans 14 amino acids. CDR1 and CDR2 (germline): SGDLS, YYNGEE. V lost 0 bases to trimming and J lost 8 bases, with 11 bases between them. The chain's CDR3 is CASSVVKSPGELFF. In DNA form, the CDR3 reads TGTGCCAGCAGCGTAGTTAAGTCACCGGGGGAGCTGTTTTTT.

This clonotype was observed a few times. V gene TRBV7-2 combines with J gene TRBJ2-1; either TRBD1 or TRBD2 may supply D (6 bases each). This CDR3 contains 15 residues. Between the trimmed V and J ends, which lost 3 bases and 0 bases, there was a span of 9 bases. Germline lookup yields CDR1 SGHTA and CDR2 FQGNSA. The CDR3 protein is CASSLRDTSYNEQFF. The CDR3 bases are TGTGCCAGCAGCTTGCGGGACACCTCCTACAATGAGCAGTTCTTC.

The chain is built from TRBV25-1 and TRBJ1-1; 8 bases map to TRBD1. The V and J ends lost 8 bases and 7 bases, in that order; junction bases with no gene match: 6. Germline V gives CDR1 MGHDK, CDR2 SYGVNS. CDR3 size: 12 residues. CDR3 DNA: TGTGCCAGCGGGAGGGACAGGATTGAAGCTTTCTTT. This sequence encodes CASGRDRIEAFF.

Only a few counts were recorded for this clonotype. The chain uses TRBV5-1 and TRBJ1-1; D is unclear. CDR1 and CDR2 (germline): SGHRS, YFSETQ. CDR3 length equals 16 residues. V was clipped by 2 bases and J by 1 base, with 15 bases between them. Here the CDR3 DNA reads TGCGCCAGCAGCTTTAGTCCAAATTCCGGGAACACTGAAGCTTTCTTT. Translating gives CASSFSPNSGNTEAFF.

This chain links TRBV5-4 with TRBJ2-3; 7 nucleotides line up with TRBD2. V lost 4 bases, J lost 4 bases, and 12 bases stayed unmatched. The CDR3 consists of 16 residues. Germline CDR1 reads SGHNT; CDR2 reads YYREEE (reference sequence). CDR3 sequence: CASSRPGEGRADTQYF. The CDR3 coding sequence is TGTGCCAGCAGCCGACCGGGGGAGGGCCGGGCAGATACGCAGTATTTT.

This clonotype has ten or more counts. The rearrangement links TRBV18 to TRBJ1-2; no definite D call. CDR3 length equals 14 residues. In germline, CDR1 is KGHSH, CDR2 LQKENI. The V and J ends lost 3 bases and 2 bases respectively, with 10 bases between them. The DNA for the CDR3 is TGTGCCAGCTCACCTATGGCAGAGAACTATGGCTACACCTTC. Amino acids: CASSPMAENYGYTF.

The CDR3 DNA is TGCGCCAGCAGCCAAGAGGGGGCAGGCCGCCATCGTAACAATGAGCAGTTCTTC. It is translated as CASSQEGAGRHRNNEQFF. V gene TRBV4-1 combines with J gene TRBJ2-1; D might be TRBD1 (6 bases). V was clipped by 0 bases and J by 5 bases, with 20 bases between them. From germline, CDR1 is MGHRA and CDR2 YSYEKL. The CDR3 sequence is 18 residues long.

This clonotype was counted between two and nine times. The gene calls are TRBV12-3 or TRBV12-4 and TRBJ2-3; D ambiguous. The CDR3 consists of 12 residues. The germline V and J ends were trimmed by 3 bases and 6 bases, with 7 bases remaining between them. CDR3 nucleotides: TGTGCCAGCAGTTTGATGCGCGATACGCAGTATTTT. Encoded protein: CASSLMRDTQYF.

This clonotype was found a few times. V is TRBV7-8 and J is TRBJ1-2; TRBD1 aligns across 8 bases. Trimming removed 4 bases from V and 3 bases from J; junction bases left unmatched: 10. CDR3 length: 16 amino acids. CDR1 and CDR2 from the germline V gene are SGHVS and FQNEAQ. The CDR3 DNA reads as TGTGCCAGCAGCTCACATACCAGGGGGCCGTACTATGGCTACACCTTC. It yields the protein CASSSHTRGPYYGYTF.

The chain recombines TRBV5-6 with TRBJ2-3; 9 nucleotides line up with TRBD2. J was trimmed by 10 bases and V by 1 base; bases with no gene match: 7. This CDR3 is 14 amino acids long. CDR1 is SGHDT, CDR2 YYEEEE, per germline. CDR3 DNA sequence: TGTGCCAGCAGCTTGCCCAGCGGGGGGCAGGCGCAGTATTTT. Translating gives CASSLPSGGQAQYF.

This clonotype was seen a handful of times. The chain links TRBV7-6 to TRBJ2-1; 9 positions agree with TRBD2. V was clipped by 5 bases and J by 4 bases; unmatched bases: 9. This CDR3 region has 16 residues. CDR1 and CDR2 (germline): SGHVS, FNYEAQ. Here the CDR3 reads CASSPGTSTAYNEQFF. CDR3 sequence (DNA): TGTGCCAGCAGCCCCGGGACTAGCACGGCATACAATGAGCAGTTCTTC.

CDR3 sequence: CASSPAGGRSYEQYF. The CDR3 coding sequence is TGTGCCAGCAGCCCCGCCGGGGGCCGCTCCTACGAGCAGTACTTC. This sequence joins TRBV7-2 and TRBJ2-7, with D possibly being TRBD1 or TRBD2 (6 bases each). This CDR3 has 15 residues. Trimming left V 5 bases short and J 0 bases short, with 14 bases between. The germline V gene has CDR1 SGHTA and CDR2 FQGNSA.

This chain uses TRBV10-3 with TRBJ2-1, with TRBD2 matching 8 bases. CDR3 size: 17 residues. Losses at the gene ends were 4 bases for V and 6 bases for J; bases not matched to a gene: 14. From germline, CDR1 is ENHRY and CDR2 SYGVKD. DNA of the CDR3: TGTGCCATCAGTGTAGAAAGAGGGACTAGGGACCCCAATGAGCAGTTCTTC. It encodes CAISVERGTRDPNEQFF.

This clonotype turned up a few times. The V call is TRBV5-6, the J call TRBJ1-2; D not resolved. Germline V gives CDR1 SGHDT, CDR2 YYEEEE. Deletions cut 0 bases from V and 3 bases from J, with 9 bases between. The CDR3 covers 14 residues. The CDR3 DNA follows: TGTGCCAGCAGCTTGGGGCAGTTGGACTATGGCTACACCTTC. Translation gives CASSLGQLDYGYTF.

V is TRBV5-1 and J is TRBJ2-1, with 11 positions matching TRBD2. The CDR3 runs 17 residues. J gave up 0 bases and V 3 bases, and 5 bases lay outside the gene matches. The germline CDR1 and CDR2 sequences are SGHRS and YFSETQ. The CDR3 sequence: CASSSGLAGSSYNEQFF. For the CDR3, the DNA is TGCGCCAGCAGCTCTGGACTAGCGGGTAGCTCCTACAATGAGCAGTTCTTC.

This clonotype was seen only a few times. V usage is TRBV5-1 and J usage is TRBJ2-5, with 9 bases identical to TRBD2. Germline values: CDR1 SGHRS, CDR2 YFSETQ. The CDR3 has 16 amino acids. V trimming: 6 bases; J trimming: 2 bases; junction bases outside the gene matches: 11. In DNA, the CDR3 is TGCGCCAGCATGGAAGGGATCCTAGCGGGGCAAGAGACCCAGTACTTC. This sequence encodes CASMEGILAGQETQYF.

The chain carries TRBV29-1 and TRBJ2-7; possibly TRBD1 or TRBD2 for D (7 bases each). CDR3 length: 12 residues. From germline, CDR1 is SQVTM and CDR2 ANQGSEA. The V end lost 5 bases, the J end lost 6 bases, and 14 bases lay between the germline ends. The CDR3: CSVTGEGREQYF. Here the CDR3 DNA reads TGCAGCGTTACAGGGGAGGGCCGCGAGCAGTACTTC.

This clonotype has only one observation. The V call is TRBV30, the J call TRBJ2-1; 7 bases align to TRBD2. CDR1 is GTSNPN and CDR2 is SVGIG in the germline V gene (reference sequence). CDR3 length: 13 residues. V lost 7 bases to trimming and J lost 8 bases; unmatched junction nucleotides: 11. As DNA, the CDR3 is TGTGCCTATACGCGGGGACTACGGGATGAGCAGTTCTTC. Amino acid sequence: CAYTRGLRDEQFF. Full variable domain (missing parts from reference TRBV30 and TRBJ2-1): SQTIHQWPATLVQPVGSPLSLECTVEGTSNPNLYWYRQAAGRGLQLLFYSVGIGQISSEVPQNLSASRPQDRQFILSSKKLLLSDSGFYLCAYTRGLRDEQFFGPGTRLTVL.

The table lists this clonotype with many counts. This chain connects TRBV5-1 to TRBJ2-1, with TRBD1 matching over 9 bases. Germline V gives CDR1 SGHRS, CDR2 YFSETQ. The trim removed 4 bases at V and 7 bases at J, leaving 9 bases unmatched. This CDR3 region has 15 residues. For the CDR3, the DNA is TGCGCCAGCAGCACGCTACAGGGGGCGGGTAATGAGCAGTTCTTC. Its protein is CASSTLQGAGNEQFF.

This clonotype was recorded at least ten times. CDR3 nucleotide sequence: TGCAGCGTTGTGTCTAGCGGGAGACGGAATGAGCAGTTCTTC. The encoded protein is CSVVSSGRRNEQFF. V usage is TRBV29-1 and J usage is TRBJ2-1, with TRBD2 matching over 10 bases. Losses at the gene ends were 4 bases for V and 7 bases for J; bases not matched to a gene: 7. Germline assignment: CDR1 SQVTM and CDR2 ANQGSEA. This CDR3 is built from 14 residues.

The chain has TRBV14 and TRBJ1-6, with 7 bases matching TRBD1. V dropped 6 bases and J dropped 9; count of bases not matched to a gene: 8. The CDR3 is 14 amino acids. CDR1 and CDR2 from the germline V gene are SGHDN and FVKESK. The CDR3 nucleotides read TGTGCCAGCAGTCAGACAGGGCCTAGTTCACCCCTCCACTTT. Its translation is CASSQTGPSSPLHF.

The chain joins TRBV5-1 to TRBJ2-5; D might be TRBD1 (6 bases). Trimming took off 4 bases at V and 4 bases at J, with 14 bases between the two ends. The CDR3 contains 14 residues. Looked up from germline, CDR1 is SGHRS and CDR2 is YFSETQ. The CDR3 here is CASSDPTGRETQYF. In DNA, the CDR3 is TGCGCCAGCAGCGATCCTACAGGGAGAGAGACCCAGTACTTC.

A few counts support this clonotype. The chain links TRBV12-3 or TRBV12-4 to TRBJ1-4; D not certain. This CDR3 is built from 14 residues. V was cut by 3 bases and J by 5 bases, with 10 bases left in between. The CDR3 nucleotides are TGTGCCAGCAGTTTTGGGCTCCGAAATGAAAAACTGTTTTTT. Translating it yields CASSFGLRNEKLFF.